This T cell receptor beta chain was profiled in a study of blood T cell repertoires in COVID-19. Study at large: COVID-19 samples, acute and convalescent, were from the United States, Italy and Spain.

This CDR3 contains 15 residues. The germline gives CDR1 SGDLS, CDR2 YYNGEE. V lost 5 bases to trimming and J lost 1 base; unmatched junction nucleotides: 8. There are a few counts of this clone. Repertoires were generated with immunoSEQ multiplex PCR, while TCRdb's copy carries only in-frame clones and drops some. The sample carries about 94,000 clones, about 86% recorded once. Material: peripheral blood. The receptor was isolated from a man aged 55-75 years with acute or convalescent COVID-19. This chain uses TRBV9 with TRBJ1-1, with 7 bases that match TRBD1. Here the CDR3 DNA reads TGTGCCAGCAGTGAACCCGGGACAGAGAACACTGAAGCTTTCTTT. It translates to CASSEPGTENTEAFF. Together with reference TRBV9 and TRBJ1-1, the CDR3 gives the full variable domain: DSGVTQTPKHLITATGQRVTLRCSPRSGDLSVYWYQQSLDQGLQFLIQYYNGEERAKGNILERFSAQQFPDLHSELNLSSLELGDSALYFCASSEPGTENTEAFFGQGTRLTVV.